The clone carrying this T cell receptor (beta chain) was observed many times. The antigen remains unidentified. The sample belongs to a study of T cells after yellow fever vaccination. Looking at the study overall: Preparation used SMART-Seq v4 Ultra Low Input for the low-cell-number fractions. Study-wide results and caveats: After the booster, 96% of CD4 and more than 85% of CD8 primary-response clones were re-detected. FACS-sorted repertoires could contain abundant clonotypes contaminating from the bulk population.

Making TCR cDNA involved 5'RACE template switching, which added UMIs and a universal primer site. TCRdb itself ran the 5' RACE reads through MiXCR, one entry per CDR3 protein. The sample holds 250,000 or so distinct CDR3 sequences; 3.6% are singletons and the top ten take about a fifth. With 7 bases clipped from V and 9 bases from J, the junction kept 15 bases outside the gene matches. Germline V lookup: CDR1 SEHNR, CDR2 FQNEAQ (reference sequence). The CDR3 runs 16 residues. This sequence joins TRBV7-9 and TRBJ2-2; 9 nucleotides line up with TRBD2. The sequence came from a man between 18 and 29 years old who received the YFV17D yellow fever vaccine. The specimen comprised PBMCs, sampled 15 days after the yellow fever booster vaccination. The chain's CDR3 is CASIPGLASRGRELFF. CDR3 nucleotide sequence: TGTGCCAGCATCCCGGGACTAGCTTCACGGGGCCGGGAGCTGTTTTTT.